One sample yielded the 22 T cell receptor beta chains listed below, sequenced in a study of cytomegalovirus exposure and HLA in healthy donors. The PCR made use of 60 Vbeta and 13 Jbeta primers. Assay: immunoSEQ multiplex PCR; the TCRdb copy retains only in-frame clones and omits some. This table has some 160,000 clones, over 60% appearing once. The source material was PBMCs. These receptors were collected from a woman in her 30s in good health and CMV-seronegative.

The DNA for the CDR3 is TGCGCCAGCAGCTTGGGACAGGGGATCTACTACGAGCAGTACTTC. It specifies CASSLGQGIYYEQYF. The chain uses TRBV5-1 and TRBJ2-7; 8 nucleotides agree with TRBD1. Unmatched junction bases numbered 5, after V lost 0 bases and J lost 3 bases. The CDR3 spans 15 residues. Germline V lookup: CDR1 SGHRS, CDR2 YFSETQ.

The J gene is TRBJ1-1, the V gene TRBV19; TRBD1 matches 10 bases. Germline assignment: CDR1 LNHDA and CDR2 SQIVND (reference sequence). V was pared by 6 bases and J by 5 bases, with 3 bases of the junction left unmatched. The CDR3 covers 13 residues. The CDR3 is CASRTGGRTEAFF. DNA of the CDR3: TGTGCCAGTAGGACAGGGGGCAGGACTGAAGCTTTCTTT.

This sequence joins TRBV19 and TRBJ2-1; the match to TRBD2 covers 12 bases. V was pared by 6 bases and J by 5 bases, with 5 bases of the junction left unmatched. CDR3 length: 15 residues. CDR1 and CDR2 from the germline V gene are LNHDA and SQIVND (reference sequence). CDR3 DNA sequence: TGTGCCAGTAGGCCACTAGCGGGAGGCGACAATGAGCAGTTCTTC. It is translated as CASRPLAGGDNEQFF.

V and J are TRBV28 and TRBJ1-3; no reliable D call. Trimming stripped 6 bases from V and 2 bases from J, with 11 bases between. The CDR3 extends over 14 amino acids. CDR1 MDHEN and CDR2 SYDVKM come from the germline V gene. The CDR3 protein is CASSFGETGNTIYF. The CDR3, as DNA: TGTGCCAGCAGCTTCGGGGAAACTGGAAACACCATATATTTT.

CDR3 sequence (DNA): TGTGCCAGCAGCTTAGGTGCGGGCCCCCTCCACTTT. Its translation: CASSLGAGPLHF. The J gene is TRBJ1-6, the V gene TRBV5-6; D gene unclear. The CDR3 is 12 residues long. The germline CDR1 and CDR2 sequences are SGHDT and YYEEEE. The ends were cut back, 2 bases at V and 13 bases at J, with 10 bases in the middle.

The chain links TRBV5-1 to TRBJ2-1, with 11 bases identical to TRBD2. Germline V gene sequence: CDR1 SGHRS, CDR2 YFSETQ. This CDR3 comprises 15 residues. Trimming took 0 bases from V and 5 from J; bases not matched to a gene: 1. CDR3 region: CASSLGLAGNNEQFF. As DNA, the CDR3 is TGCGCCAGCAGCTTGGGACTAGCGGGGAACAATGAGCAGTTCTTC.

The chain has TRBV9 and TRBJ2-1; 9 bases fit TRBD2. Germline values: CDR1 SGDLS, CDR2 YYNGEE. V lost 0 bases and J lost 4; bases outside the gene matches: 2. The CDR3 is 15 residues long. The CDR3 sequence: CASSVVLAGYNEQFF. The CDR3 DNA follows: TGTGCCAGCAGCGTAGTTCTAGCGGGATACAATGAGCAGTTCTTC.

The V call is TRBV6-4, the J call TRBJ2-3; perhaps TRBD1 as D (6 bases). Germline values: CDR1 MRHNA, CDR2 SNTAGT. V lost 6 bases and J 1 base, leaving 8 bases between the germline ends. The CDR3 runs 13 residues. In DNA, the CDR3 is TGTGCCAGCAGGCGGACAGGCACAGATACGCAGTATTTT. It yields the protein CASRRTGTDTQYF.

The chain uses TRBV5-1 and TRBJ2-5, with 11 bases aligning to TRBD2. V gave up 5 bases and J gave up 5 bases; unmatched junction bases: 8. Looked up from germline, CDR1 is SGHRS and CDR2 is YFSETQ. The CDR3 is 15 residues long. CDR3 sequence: CASSRALAGVETQYF. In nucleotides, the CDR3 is TGCGCCAGCAGTAGGGCACTAGCGGGAGTTGAGACCCAGTACTTC.

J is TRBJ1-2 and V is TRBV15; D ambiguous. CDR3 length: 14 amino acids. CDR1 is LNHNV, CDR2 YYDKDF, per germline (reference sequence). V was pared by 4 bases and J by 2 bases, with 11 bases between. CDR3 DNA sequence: TGTGCCACCAGCACCCGGACTTTCAACTATGGCTACACCTTC. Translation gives CATSTRTFNYGYTF.

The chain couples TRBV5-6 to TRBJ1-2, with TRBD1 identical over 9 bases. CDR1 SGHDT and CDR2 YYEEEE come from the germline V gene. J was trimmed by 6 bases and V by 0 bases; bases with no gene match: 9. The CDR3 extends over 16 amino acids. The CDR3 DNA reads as TGTGCCAGCAGCTTGGCCGAGACAGGGGGTGTCCATGGCTACACCTTC. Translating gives CASSLAETGGVHGYTF.

The CDR3 DNA reads as TGTGCCAGTAGTATAAACTGGAGTAGGTGGAATCAGCCCCAGCATTTT. Its translation is CASSINWSRWNQPQHF. The genes are TRBV19 and TRBJ1-5; no clear D gene. This CDR3 comprises 16 residues. V dropped 2 bases and J dropped 4 bases, with 15 bases sitting between them. From germline, CDR1 is LNHDA and CDR2 SQIVND (reference sequence).

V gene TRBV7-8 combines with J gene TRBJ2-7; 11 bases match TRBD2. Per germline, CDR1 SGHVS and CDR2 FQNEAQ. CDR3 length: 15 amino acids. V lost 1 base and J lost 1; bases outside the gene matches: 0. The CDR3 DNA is TGTGCCAGCAGCTTAGGGACTAGCGGGTCCTACGAGCAGTACTTC. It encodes CASSLGTSGSYEQYF. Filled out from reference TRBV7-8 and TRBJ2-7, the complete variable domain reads GAGVSQSPRYKVAKRGQDVALRCDPISGHVSLFWYQQALGQGPEFLTYFQNEAQLDKSGLPSDRFFAERPEGSVSTLKIQRTQQEDSAVYLCASSLGTSGSYEQYFGPGTRLTVT.

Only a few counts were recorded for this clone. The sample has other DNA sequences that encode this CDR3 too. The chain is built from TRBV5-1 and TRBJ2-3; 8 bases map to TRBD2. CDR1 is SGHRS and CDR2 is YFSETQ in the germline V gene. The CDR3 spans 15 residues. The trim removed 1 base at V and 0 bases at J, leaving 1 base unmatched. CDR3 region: CASSLSGGSTDTQYF. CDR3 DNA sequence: TGCGCCAGCAGCTTGAGCGGGGGTAGCACAGATACGCAGTATTTT.

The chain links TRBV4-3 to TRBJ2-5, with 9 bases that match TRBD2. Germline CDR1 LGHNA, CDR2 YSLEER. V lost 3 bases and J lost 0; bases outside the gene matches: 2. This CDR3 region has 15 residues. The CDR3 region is CASSQGLAYQETQYF. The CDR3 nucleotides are TGCGCCAGCAGCCAGGGACTAGCCTACCAAGAGACCCAGTACTTC.

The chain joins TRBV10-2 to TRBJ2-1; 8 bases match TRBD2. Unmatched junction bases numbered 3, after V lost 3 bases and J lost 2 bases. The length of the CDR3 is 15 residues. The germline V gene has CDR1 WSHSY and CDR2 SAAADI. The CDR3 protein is CASSEGRGAYNEQFF. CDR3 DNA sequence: TGCGCCAGCAGTGAAGGGCGGGGGGCCTACAATGAGCAGTTCTTC.

CDR3 sequence reads: CASSYSSGRAYEQYF. The CDR3, as DNA: TGTGCCAGCAGTTACTCTAGCGGGAGGGCCTACGAGCAGTACTTC. The V gene is TRBV6-6, the J gene TRBJ2-7, with 11 bases matching TRBD2. The J segment lost 2 bases and the V segment lost 0 bases, leaving 0 bases of the junction unmatched. Germline V CDR1 and CDR2: MNHNY, SVGAGI (reference sequence). The CDR3 runs 15 residues.

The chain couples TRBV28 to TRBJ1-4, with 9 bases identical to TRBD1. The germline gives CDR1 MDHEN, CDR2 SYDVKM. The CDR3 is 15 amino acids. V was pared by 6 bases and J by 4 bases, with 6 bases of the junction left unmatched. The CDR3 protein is CASSTRTGDNEKLFF. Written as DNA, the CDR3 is TGTGCCAGCAGCACCCGGACAGGGGATAATGAAAAACTGTTTTTT.

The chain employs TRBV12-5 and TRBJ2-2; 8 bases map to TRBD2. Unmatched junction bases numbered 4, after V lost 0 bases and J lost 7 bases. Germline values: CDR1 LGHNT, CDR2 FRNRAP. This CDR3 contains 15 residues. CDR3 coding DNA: TGTGCTAGTGGTTTGGTAACAGCGGGAGTCGGGGAGCTGTTTTTT. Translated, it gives CASGLVTAGVGELFF.

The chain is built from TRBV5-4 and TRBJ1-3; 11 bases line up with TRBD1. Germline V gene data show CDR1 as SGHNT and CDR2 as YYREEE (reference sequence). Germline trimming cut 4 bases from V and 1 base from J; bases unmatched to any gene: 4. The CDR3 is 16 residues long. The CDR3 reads CASSRDRGWSGNTIYF. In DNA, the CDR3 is TGTGCCAGCAGCCGGGACAGGGGGTGGTCTGGAAACACCATATATTTT.

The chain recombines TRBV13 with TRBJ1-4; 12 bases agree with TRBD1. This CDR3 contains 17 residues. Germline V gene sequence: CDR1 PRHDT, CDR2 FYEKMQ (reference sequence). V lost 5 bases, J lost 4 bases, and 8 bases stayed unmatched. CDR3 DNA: TGTGCCAGCAGCCCCCTGGGACAGGGGGCCGGTAATGAAAAACTGTTTTTT. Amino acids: CASSPLGQGAGNEKLFF.

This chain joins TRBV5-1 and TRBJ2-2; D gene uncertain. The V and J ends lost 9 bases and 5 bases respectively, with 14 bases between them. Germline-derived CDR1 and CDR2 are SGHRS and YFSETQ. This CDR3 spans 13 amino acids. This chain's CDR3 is CATSLVTTGELFF. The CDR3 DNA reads TGCGCCACCTCCCTGGTGACTACCGGGGAGCTGTTTTTT.